The next 19 T cell receptor beta chains were all read from a single sample in a study of beta chain features in type 1 diabetes. Expressed TCRB transcripts were sequenced, since all the RNA that had been isolated was reverse transcribed. The protocol was immunoSEQ multiplex PCR, while the TCRdb copy is restricted to in-frame clones and leaves out a portion. The data show under 400,000 clones, about 15% seen once. Sequencing was performed on central memory CD4+ T cells from blood. The origin of the receptors is a man younger than 45 in good health.

V is TRBV25-1 and J is TRBJ2-6, with D perhaps TRBD2 (5 bases). The CDR3 length is 16 residues. Germline loops: CDR1 MGHDK, CDR2 SYGVNS. Trimming shortened V by 5 bases and J by 1 base, and 12 bases separated the two germline ends. The CDR3 DNA reads as TGTGCCAGCAGTTTGGGAGAATTGTCTGGGGCCAACGTCCTGACTTTC. It translates to CASSLGELSGANVLTF.

This clone was picked up a small number of times. The CDR3 is CASRLSGADTGELFF. As DNA, the CDR3 is TGTGCCAGCAGACTATCAGGGGCGGACACCGGGGAGCTGTTTTTT. The chain combines TRBV7-7 with TRBJ2-2; D possibly corresponds to TRBD1 (6 bases). The germline V gene encodes CDR1 SSHAT and CDR2 FNYEAQ (reference sequence). CDR3 length equals 15 residues. The ends were cut back, 6 bases at V and 3 bases at J, with 14 bases in the middle.

V and J are TRBV27 and TRBJ1-5; TRBD1 is a possible D gene (5 bases). CDR1 is MNHEY, CDR2 SMNVEV, per germline (reference sequence). Trimming pared 5 bases from V and 6 bases from J, leaving 11 bases between. This CDR3 has 13 residues. For the CDR3, the DNA is TGTGCCAGCAGTGACGGGACCCCTCAGCCCCAGCATTTT. The encoded protein is CASSDGTPQPQHF.

This clone was seen a handful of times. This chain connects TRBV18 to TRBJ1-2; no reliable D call. Germline assignment: CDR1 KGHSH and CDR2 LQKENI. The CDR3 is 14 residues long. V gave up 2 bases and J gave up 4 bases, with 11 bases separating them. CDR3 loop: CASSPTEGSYGYTF. CDR3 sequence (DNA): TGTGCCAGCTCACCAACTGAGGGTTCCTATGGCTACACCTTC. Variable domain in full (rest from reference TRBV18 and TRBJ1-2): NAGVMQNPRHLVRRRGQEARLRCSPMKGHSHVYWYRQLPEEGLKFMVYLQKENIIDESGMPKERFSAEFPKEGPSILRIQQVVRGDSAAYFCASSPTEGSYGYTFGSGTRLTVV.

This clone was observed a few times. The chain links TRBV6-5 to TRBJ2-5, with D maybe TRBD2 (6 bases). CDR1 MNHEY and CDR2 SVGAGI come from the germline V gene. Trimming took 1 base from V and 2 from J, leaving 8 bases between them. This CDR3 region has 14 residues. CDR3 in amino acids: CASSYWGDQETQYF. CDR3 sequence (DNA): TGTGCCAGCAGTTACTGGGGGGATCAAGAGACCCAGTACTTC.

This clone has at least ten counts. This chain uses TRBV7-8 with TRBJ2-3; D is perhaps TRBD1 or TRBD2 (6 bases each). Germline V gives CDR1 SGHVS, CDR2 FQNEAQ. V was trimmed by 3 bases and J by 6 bases, leaving 13 bases between them. The CDR3 spans 14 residues. The CDR3 region has the DNA TGTGCCAGCAGCTTGGCTGGGGGGCTTGATACGCAGTATTTT. Its protein product is CASSLAGGLDTQYF.

The chain is built from TRBV11-2 and TRBJ1-6; 8 positions agree with TRBD1. V lost 5 bases, J lost 6 bases, and 3 bases stayed unmatched. The CDR3 runs 14 residues. CDR1 is SGHAT and CDR2 is FQNNGV in the germline V gene. The CDR3 DNA is TGTGCCAGCAGCCGCGGACAGGGTAATTCACCCCTCCACTTT. Its protein is CASSRGQGNSPLHF. The full variable domain, its missing parts supplied by reference TRBV11-2 and TRBJ1-6, is EAGVAQSPRYKIIEKRQSVAFWCNPISGHATLYWYQQILGQGPKLLIQFQNNGVVDDSQLPKDRFSAERLKGVDSTLKIQPAKLEDSAVYLCASSRGQGNSPLHFGNGTRLTVT.

This clone was observed many times. V and J are TRBV14 and TRBJ2-6; no firm D call. The CDR3 covers 17 residues. Germline V gene lookup returns CDR1 SGHDN and CDR2 FVKESK. Trimming shortened V by 4 bases and J by 0 bases, and 13 bases separated the two germline ends. CDR3 DNA sequence: TGTGCCAGCAGCCTCATAGCCCTAGACTCTGGGGCCAACGTCCTGACTTTC. Amino acid sequence: CASSLIALDSGANVLTF.

A remark on this clone: This sample also contains other DNA sequences that code for the same CDR3. The chain has TRBV6-5 and TRBJ1-5; no clear D. CDR1 MNHEY and CDR2 SVGAGI come from the germline V gene. V lost 8 bases and J lost 3, with 8 bases in between. The CDR3 is 12 residues long. The CDR3 loop reads CASRSVNQPQHF. In nucleotides, the CDR3 is TGTGCCAGCCGATCGGTCAATCAGCCCCAGCATTTT.

The chain employs TRBV11-2 and TRBJ1-4; TRBD1 matches 7 bases. V was clipped by 2 bases and J by 6 bases; unmatched bases: 6. The CDR3 has 15 amino acids. Germline CDR1 is SGHAT and CDR2 is FQNNGV. This chain's CDR3 is CASSLTGTEHEKLFF. DNA for the CDR3: TGTGCCAGCAGCTTAACCGGGACAGAACATGAAAAACTGTTTTTT.

This clone was counted between two and nine times. This rearrangement joins TRBV6-5 to TRBJ2-7, with 7 nucleotides matching TRBD1. V shed 0 bases and J 5 bases; nucleotides not matched to a gene: 1. The CDR3 is 13 residues long. CDR1 MNHEY and CDR2 SVGAGI come from the germline V gene. The CDR3 here is CASSYSGGNEQYF. In nucleotides, the CDR3 is TGTGCCAGCAGTTACTCAGGGGGCAACGAGCAGTACTTC.

This clone came up a few times. V and J are TRBV6-6 and TRBJ1-2; D gene uncertain. CDR1 MNHNY and CDR2 SVGAGI come from the germline V gene (reference sequence). The CDR3 totals 14 residues. Trimming cost V 0 bases and J 3 bases, with 8 bases left between them. The CDR3 coding sequence is TGTGCCAGCAGTTACTCGGGCAGCCACTATGGCTACACCTTC. Translating gives CASSYSGSHYGYTF.

This sequence joins TRBV7-3 and TRBJ2-3; no clear D gene. Germline V lookup: CDR1 SGHTA, CDR2 FQGTGA. There are 14 residues in the CDR3. Between the trimmed V and J ends, which lost 1 base and 0 bases, there was a span of 5 bases. The CDR3, as DNA: TGTGCCAGCAGCTTAATTGGCAGCACAGATACGCAGTATTTT. Its protein product is CASSLIGSTDTQYF. The full variable domain, in which reference TRBV7-3 and TRBJ2-3 provide the parts outside the CDR3, is GAGVSQTPSNKVTEKGKYVELRCDPISGHTALYWYRQSLGQGPEFLIYFQGTGAADDSGLPNDRFFAVRPEGSVSTLKIQRTERGDSAVYLCASSLIGSTDTQYFGPGTRLTVL.

At least ten counts were recorded for this clone. The V gene is TRBV27, the J gene TRBJ1-6; D call uncertain. The CDR3 loop spans 13 amino acids. Germline CDR1 reads MNHEY; CDR2 reads SMNVEV (reference sequence). Trimming stripped 8 bases from V and 9 bases from J, with 14 bases between. The CDR3, as DNA: TGTGCCAGCTCCAGGACTTTTGGTTCACCCCTCCACTTT. Protein: CASSRTFGSPLHF.

This clone was seen only a few times. One junction end does not reproduce the germline sequence, and a read error may be involved. V is TRBV7-2 and J is TRBJ2-1; TRBD2 matches at 11 bases. Germline loops: CDR1 SGHTA, CDR2 FQGNSA. This CDR3 comprises 13 residues. DNA of the CDR3: TGTGCCAGCAGCTTGCTAGCGGGGGGCCATTCGATCTTC. This translates into CASSLLAGGHSIF.

This clone appeared a few times. The chain uses TRBV27 and TRBJ2-5; 8 nucleotides align to TRBD1. The CDR3 has 14 residues. J lost 5 bases, V lost 5 bases, and 7 bases had no gene match. Germline V gene lookup returns CDR1 MNHEY and CDR2 SMNVEV (reference sequence). The CDR3 DNA reads TGTGCCAGCAGTCAGCCAGGGGGCTTCGAGACCCAGTACTTC. The encoded protein is CASSQPGGFETQYF.

This rearrangement joins TRBV11-3 to TRBJ2-5; D unresolved. Germline CDR1 SGHNT, CDR2 YENEEA. CDR3 length: 13 residues. V lost 2 bases and J 0 bases, leaving 4 bases between the germline ends. CDR3 in DNA: TGTGCCAGCAGCTTATTTTACCAAGAGACCCAGTACTTC. Its protein product is CASSLFYQETQYF.

The sample holds a few counts of this clone. The rearrangement links TRBV7-2 to TRBJ1-4, with D uncertain. Trimming stripped 4 bases from V and 3 bases from J, with 12 bases between. In germline, CDR1 is SGHTA, CDR2 FQGNSA. This CDR3 comprises 15 residues. The CDR3 bases are TGTGCCAGCAGCTCCAGACTAACACCTAATGAAAAACTGTTTTTT. This translates into CASSSRLTPNEKLFF.

The chain employs TRBV14 and TRBJ1-1; the D is unclear. Germline V gene lookup returns CDR1 SGHDN and CDR2 FVKESK. CDR3 length: 14 residues. Trimming pared 4 bases from V and 6 bases from J, leaving 15 bases between. DNA of the CDR3: TGTGCCAGCAGCCTAGAGGTGGTTGGGGCTGAAGCTTTCTTT. It encodes CASSLEVVGAEAFF.